The TCR beta chain described here comes from a study of OX40 agonist ivuxolimab in advanced cancers. For the study at large: Dose-escalation patients suffered from hepatocellular carcinoma, melanoma, renal cell or head and neck cancer. Three patients got partial responses; one had hepatocellular carcinoma and two had cutaneous melanoma. Broader study findings: A proportion of nonresponders additionally exhibited low normalized T-cell clonal expansion.

Profiling relied on immunoSEQ multiplex PCR, and the TCRdb table lists in-frame clones only, not all of them. In the table there are approximately 15,000 clones, 70% to 90% of which are singletons. This clone was found once. What it binds is not known. Germline V lookup: CDR1 SQVTM, CDR2 ANQGSEA. This CDR3 is 14 amino acids long. Trimming cost V 6 bases and J 6 bases, with 19 bases left between them. Sample: CD4+ or CD8+ T cells sorted from blood, taken in a trial of the OX40 agonist ivuxolimab. The receptor was derived from an adult with an advanced solid tumor such as melanoma, head and neck, liver or kidney cancer. This sequence joins TRBV29-1 and TRBJ2-3, with a weak D call TRBD2 (6 bases). The CDR3 region has the DNA TGCAGCGTCACACTAGCTGGGATGTGGGATACGCAGTATTTT. This codes for CSVTLAGMWDTQYF.